These 13 T cell receptor beta chains share one sample of origin, sequenced in a study of blood T cell repertoires in COVID-19. Profiled with immunoSEQ multiplex PCR; TCRdb holds only in-frame clones, not every one. The sample shows just under 95,000 clones, about 80% of them seen only once. The sequenced sample consisted of peripheral blood. The receptors come from a human donor in a cohort sampled during active COVID-19.

The rearrangement joins TRBV27 to TRBJ2-1, with 12 bases fitting TRBD2. This CDR3 contains 15 residues. Losses at the gene ends were 2 bases for V and 8 bases for J; bases not matched to a gene: 4. The germline V gene encodes CDR1 MNHEY and CDR2 SMNVEV (reference sequence). Here the CDR3 reads CASSLELAGGDEQFF. CDR3 sequence (DNA): TGTGCCAGCAGTTTAGAACTAGCGGGAGGTGATGAGCAGTTCTTC.

CDR3 coding DNA: TGTGCCATCAGTGCCCAAGGGGTTCAGCCCCAGCATTTT. It encodes CAISAQGVQPQHF. V is TRBV10-3 and J is TRBJ1-5, with D perhaps TRBD1 (5 bases). Per the germline V gene, CDR1 is ENHRY and CDR2 is SYGVKD. The V gene lost 4 bases and the J gene lost 6 bases, with 10 bases spanning the gap. CDR3 length equals 13 residues.

V usage is TRBV5-1 and J usage is TRBJ1-1, with 9 bases identical to TRBD1. The V and J ends lost 4 bases and 0 bases, in that order; junction bases with no gene match: 4. The CDR3 runs 15 residues. Looked up from germline, CDR1 is SGHRS and CDR2 is YFSETQ. The CDR3 nucleotides are TGCGCCAGCAGCGGGACAGGGTTTATGAACACTGAAGCTTTCTTT. Its protein product is CASSGTGFMNTEAFF.

V usage is TRBV6-5 and J usage is TRBJ1-6; a weak D match, TRBD1 (5 bases). This CDR3 spans 13 amino acids. V was cut by 7 bases and J by 8 bases, with 12 bases left in between. Germline V CDR1 and CDR2: MNHEY, SVGAGI. This CDR3 is CASNRGKDSPLHF. CDR3 in DNA: TGTGCCAGCAACCGGGGGAAGGATTCACCCCTCCACTTT.

The chain recombines TRBV2 with TRBJ2-6; tentative D call: TRBD2 (6 bases). Germline assignment: CDR1 SNHLY and CDR2 FYNNEI. Trimming took off 4 bases at V and 0 bases at J, with 16 bases between the two ends. The CDR3 consists of 18 residues. The chain's CDR3 is CASSGRKRRGSGANVLTF. CDR3 DNA: TGTGCCAGCAGTGGGCGAAAGCGGAGGGGCTCTGGGGCCAACGTCCTGACTTTC.

This chain links TRBV10-3 with TRBJ2-6; D may be TRBD1 (6 bases). This CDR3 is 18 amino acids long. V was cut by 0 bases and J by 0 bases, with 12 bases left in between. CDR1 is ENHRY and CDR2 is SYGVKD in the germline V gene. This CDR3 is CAISESGQGSSGANVLTF. The CDR3 DNA reads TGTGCCATCAGTGAGTCGGGGCAGGGGAGCTCTGGGGCCAACGTCCTGACTTTC.

The table lists this clone with a count of one. The chain carries TRBV7-2 and TRBJ2-7, with 9 bases identical to TRBD2. The CDR3 spans 15 residues. V was pared by 5 bases and J by 3 bases, with 8 bases of the junction left unmatched. Germline loops: CDR1 SGHTA, CDR2 FQGNSA. The CDR3 DNA is TGTGCCAGCAGCCCCGTGGGCGGGAGGGTCTACGAGCAGTACTTC. Its protein product is CASSPVGGRVYEQYF. Full variable domain (outside the CDR3, taken from reference TRBV7-2 and TRBJ2-7): GAGVSQSPSNKVTEKGKDVELRCDPISGHTALYWYRQSLGQGLEFLIYFQGNSAPDKSGLPSDRFSAERTGGSVSTLTIQRTQQEDSAVYLCASSPVGGRVYEQYFGPGTRLTVT.

The chain employs TRBV3-1 (or the pseudogene TRBV3-2) and TRBJ1-1, with a possible D match to TRBD1 (5 bases). The CDR3 extends over 14 amino acids. Deletions cut 0 bases from V and 5 bases from J, with 10 bases between. Germline assignment: CDR1 LGHDT and CDR2 YNNKEL (reference sequence). The CDR3 DNA is TGTGCCAGCAGCCAAGAGGGGCCCGTAACTGAAGCTTTCTTT. Protein: CASSQEGPVTEAFF.

This clone was detected once. The chain recombines TRBV7-6 with TRBJ2-3, with 8 bases aligning to TRBD2. The CDR3 consists of 12 residues. CDR1 and CDR2 (germline): SGHVS, FNYEAQ. V gave up 5 bases and J gave up 6 bases; unmatched junction bases: 1. CDR3 DNA sequence: TGTGCCAGCAGCCCGGGGGGGGATACGCAGTATTTT. Translated: CASSPGGDTQYF.

This clone appeared a few times. The chain combines TRBV25-1 with TRBJ1-6; D not certain. CDR1 is MGHDK, CDR2 SYGVNS, per germline. Trimming stripped 6 bases from V and 4 bases from J, with 10 bases between. The CDR3 loop spans 14 amino acids. For the CDR3, the DNA is TGTGCCAGCAGCTACCAGGAATATAATTCACCCCTCCACTTT. Translating gives CASSYQEYNSPLHF.

The CDR3 region has the DNA TGTGCCAGCAGTACCCCCGGCAGGGGGCTCTACAATCAGCCCCAGCATTTT. This codes for CASSTPGRGLYNQPQHF. This chain connects TRBV28 to TRBJ1-5; 8 bases are shared with TRBD1. The CDR3 covers 17 residues. V lost 5 bases to trimming and J lost 3 bases; unmatched junction nucleotides: 12. CDR1 MDHEN and CDR2 SYDVKM come from the germline V gene.

The chain combines TRBV5-3 with TRBJ1-3; 7 positions match TRBD1. TRBV5-3 counts as an open reading frame of uncertain function. CDR3 length equals 20 residues. With V trimmed by 4 bases and J by 1 base, 20 bases remained unmatched. CDR3 nucleotide sequence: TGTGCCAGAAGCCGTCGTCCGTGGACAGGCCGAGGGGAATCTGGAAACACCATATATTTT. The encoded protein is CARSRRPWTGRGESGNTIYF.

This chain connects TRBV5-8 to TRBJ1-5; 7 bases match TRBD1. Unmatched junction bases numbered 2, after V lost 2 bases and J lost 6 bases. CDR1 SGHTS and CDR2 YDEGEE come from the germline V gene. The CDR3 has 13 amino acids. CDR3 sequence reads: CASSLQGPQPQHF. The CDR3 DNA is TGTGCCAGCAGCTTACAGGGGCCTCAGCCCCAGCATTTT. The variable domain in full, completed from reference TRBV5-8 and TRBJ1-5, reads EAGVTQSPTHLIKTRGQQATLRCSPISGHTSVYWYQQALGLGLQFLLWYDEGEERNRGNFPPRFSGRQFPNYSSELNVNALELEDSALYLCASSLQGPQPQHFGDGTRLSIL.